The clone carrying this TCR beta chain has a count of ten or more. The antigen is unknown. These data are taken from a study of naive and memory T cell subsets. Study findings and constraints: A few larger clonotypes appeared in naive repertoires, especially CD8, possibly memory cells re-expressing CD45RA. Expression changes during T cell differentiation may affect RNA-based TCR counts. Over 90% of naive TCR sequences appeared only once, unlike memory subsets.

J was trimmed by 1 base and V by 6 bases; bases with no gene match: 8. The CDR3 has 14 residues. In germline, CDR1 is DFQATT, CDR2 SNEGSKA (reference sequence). Two oligonucleotides, mixed equimolar, formed the beta constant-region primer covering TRBC1 and TRBC2. The ligated cDNA underwent four PCR rounds using SP2 and nested alpha and beta constant-region primers. TCRdb re-derived calls from the UMI-ligation and nested PCR reads in MiXCR, one entry per CDR3 protein. The sample holds 150,000 or so distinct CDR3 sequences, roughly 22% seen once. This TCR came from a human donor in good health. This chain joins TRBV20-1 and TRBJ2-7, with 8 bases matching TRBD2. The specimen sequenced was naive CD4+ T cells from blood. The CDR3 sequence is CSARRAGGSYEQYF. The CDR3 DNA follows: TGCAGTGCCCGCCGGGCGGGAGGATCCTACGAGCAGTACTTC.